This entry features one T cell receptor (beta chain) sequence. This sample is drawn from a study of OX40 agonist ivuxolimab in advanced cancers. Sampling of blood occurred at baseline, cycle 4 day 1, and cycle 7 day 1. Using immunoSEQ multiplex PCR, the repertoire was profiled, and TCRdb retains in-frame clones only, with some absent. Here the sample spans 41,000 or so clones, around 73% being singletons. Germline V gene data show CDR1 as SGDLS and CDR2 as YYNGEE. Trimming at V came to 2 bases and at J to 9 bases, leaving 10 bases not matched to a gene. This CDR3 contains 15 residues. The material sequenced was CD4+ or CD8+ T cells sorted from blood, taken in a trial of the OX40 agonist ivuxolimab. This sequence originates from an adult with an advanced solid tumor such as melanoma, head and neck, liver or kidney cancer. The chain is built from TRBV9 and TRBJ2-1; 8 nucleotides line up with TRBD2. The CDR3 nucleotides are TGTGCCAGCAGCGTGGGAGCGGGGGTCTTCGGTGAGCAGTTCTTC. Amino acids: CASSVGAGVFGEQFF.